This T cell receptor beta chain was obtained from a study of blood T cell repertoires in COVID-19. Study at large: COVID-19 samples from acute and convalescent phases originated in the United States, Italy and Spain.

Clones were sequenced by immunoSEQ multiplex PCR, and TCRdb holds only the in-frame ones, with some missing. The sample yields some 340,000 clones, 83% seen once. This CDR3 region has 13 residues. The trim removed 3 bases at V and 2 bases at J, leaving 1 base unmatched. From germline, CDR1 is LNHDA and CDR2 SQIVND (reference sequence). The source is a man aged 25 to 45 with active or convalescent COVID-19. The gene calls are TRBV19 and TRBJ2-7; 7 nucleotides agree with TRBD1. Sequencing was done on a sample of peripheral blood. The CDR3 coding sequence is TGTGCCAGTAGTATGCAGGGGGCCTACGAGCAGTACTTC. It translates to CASSMQGAYEQYF.